The 29 T cell receptor beta chains in this list originate from one sample, sequenced in a study of shared clonotypes between healthy human individuals. The method was immunoSEQ multiplex PCR; TCRdb's version includes in-frame clones alone and lacks a portion of them. Altogether over 2 million clones are present, about 95% being singletons, with the ten largest covering more than 0.1%. The sequencing sample was made of naive CD4+ T cells sorted from blood. Subset given: CD45RA+ positively selected. The receptors shown here come from a man aged 18 to 35 in good health.

Notes on this clone: Other DNA sequences within the sample encode an identical CDR3. The J gene is TRBJ2-7, the V gene TRBV6-5; possibly TRBD1 for D (6 bases). CDR3 size: 13 residues. The germline V and J ends were trimmed by 4 bases and 1 base, with 8 bases remaining between them. The germline V gene encodes CDR1 MNHEY and CDR2 SVGAGI. CDR3 sequence reads: CASSSGQSYEQYF. In DNA form, the CDR3 reads TGTGCCAGCAGTTCCGGACAGTCCTACGAGCAGTACTTC.

The J gene is TRBJ1-2, the V gene TRBV18; 8 bases align to TRBD1. V was pared by 1 base and J by 2 bases, with 6 bases of the junction left unmatched. Germline values: CDR1 KGHSH, CDR2 LQKENI. The CDR3 has 16 amino acids. The CDR3 bases are TGTGCCAGCTCACCACTCGGGACAGGCATAAACTATGGCTACACCTTC. It codes for CASSPLGTGINYGYTF.

The chain recombines TRBV11-2 with TRBJ2-7, with unresolved D. Germline-derived CDR1 and CDR2 are SGHAT and FQNNGV. This CDR3 has 11 amino acids. Trimming pared 1 base from V and 10 bases from J, leaving 8 bases between. The CDR3 spells CASSLGGYQYF. The DNA of the CDR3 is TGTGCCAGCAGCTTAGGGGGTTATCAGTACTTC.

The rearrangement joins TRBV7-9 to TRBJ1-4, with D perhaps matching TRBD1 (5 bases). V lost 3 bases and J 4 bases, leaving 15 bases between the germline ends. Germline lookup yields CDR1 SEHNR and CDR2 FQNEAQ (reference sequence). The length of the CDR3 is 16 residues. The DNA for the CDR3 is TGTGCCAGCAGCTTCCTAAGGGGCGTGAGTAATGAAAAACTGTTTTTT. Translation gives CASSFLRGVSNEKLFF.

The chain uses TRBV6-1 and TRBJ2-7; D is undetermined. Trimming pared 3 bases from V and 2 bases from J, leaving 8 bases between. CDR1 and CDR2 from the germline V gene are MNHNS and SASEGT. The CDR3 is made up of 13 amino acids. The CDR3 nucleotides read TGTGCCAGCAGTGATGAAATCACCTACGAGCAGTACTTC. Translation gives CASSDEITYEQYF.

This chain uses TRBV21-1 with TRBJ2-1. TRBV21-1 has pseudogene status. CDR3 size: 16 residues. The CDR3 is CASSKALRGRRDEQFF. In DNA form, the CDR3 reads TGTGCCAGCAGCAAAGCGCTCCGGGGGCGCAGGGATGAGCAGTTCTTC.

In regard to this clone: This clone may be a read error of a much larger clone one base away. The same CDR3 arises from other DNA sequences in this sample as well. The chain is built from TRBV7-9 and TRBJ1-1, with a weak D call TRBD1 (5 bases). This CDR3 is built from 13 residues. The V end was cut by 5 bases, the J end by 1 base, with 8 bases between. Germline V gives CDR1 SEHNR, CDR2 FQNEAQ (reference sequence). In DNA, the CDR3 is TGTGCCAGCAGCCGAACAGGGAACACTGAAGCTTTCTTT. Amino acids: CASSRTGNTEAFF.

V is TRBV5-4 and J is TRBJ2-1, with no clear D. Trimming removed 3 bases from V and 4 bases from J, with 8 bases in between. Germline V gene sequence: CDR1 SGHNT, CDR2 YYREEE (reference sequence). The CDR3 totals 13 residues. The CDR3 region is CASSSLEYNEQFF. The CDR3 DNA reads as TGTGCCAGCAGCTCTCTAGAGTACAATGAGCAGTTCTTC.

The CDR3 coding sequence is TGCGCCAGCAGTCAGGGACTAATATACGAGCAGTACTTC. This codes for CASSQGLIYEQYF. The V and J genes are TRBV5-1 and TRBJ2-7, with TRBD2 matching 7 bases. V lost 5 bases, J lost 4 bases, and 6 bases stayed unmatched. The CDR3 has 13 amino acids. Germline V gene lookup returns CDR1 SGHRS and CDR2 YFSETQ.

The chain carries TRBV25-1 and TRBJ2-3; either TRBD1 or TRBD2 may supply D (6 bases each). The CDR3 spans 15 residues. The V and J ends lost 1 base and 9 bases respectively, with 17 bases between them. Germline V lookup: CDR1 MGHDK, CDR2 SYGVNS. The CDR3 sequence is CASSEFLGAGGTQYF. As DNA, the CDR3 is TGTGCCAGCAGTGAATTTCTCGGGGCCGGGGGCACGCAGTATTTT.

The V and J genes are TRBV2 and TRBJ2-4; 8 bases fit TRBD1. The V segment lost 2 bases and the J segment 6 bases; nucleotides outside the gene matches: 9. From germline, CDR1 is SNHLY and CDR2 FYNNEI. The CDR3 is 16 amino acids. CDR3 bases: TGTGCCAGCAGTGAAAAGGGCCAGGGGGCGAGAAACATTCAGTACTTC. The encoded protein is CASSEKGQGARNIQYF.

The chain carries TRBV4-2 and TRBJ2-1; 7 bases agree with TRBD1. CDR1 LGHNA and CDR2 YNFKEQ come from the germline V gene. J gave up 2 bases and V 6 bases, and 7 bases lay outside the gene matches. This CDR3 is 15 amino acids long. CDR3 protein: CASRPGQAAYNEQFF. The DNA for the CDR3 is TGTGCCAGCAGACCCGGACAGGCCGCCTACAATGAGCAGTTCTTC.

To note about this clone: Other DNA sequences in this specimen translate into the identical CDR3. This chain joins TRBV27 and TRBJ2-7; D call uncertain. Germline CDR1 is MNHEY and CDR2 is SMNVEV (reference sequence). CDR3 length: 13 amino acids. Deletions cut 3 bases from V and 1 base from J, with 7 bases between. In nucleotides, the CDR3 is TGTGCCAGCAGTTTTTCGGGTTCCTACGAGCAGTACTTC. Translated: CASSFSGSYEQYF.

The CDR3 reads CASREIAGGPSDTQYF. In DNA form, the CDR3 reads TGCGCCAGCAGAGAGATAGCGGGGGGGCCCTCAGATACGCAGTATTTT. The chain is built from TRBV5-1 and TRBJ2-3; 11 nucleotides line up with TRBD2. The CDR3 length is 16 residues. V shed 5 bases and J 4 bases; nucleotides not matched to a gene: 9. CDR1 is SGHRS, CDR2 YFSETQ, per germline.

This chain links TRBV5-4 with TRBJ2-5; D may be TRBD2 (6 bases). V lost 4 bases to trimming and J lost 3 bases, with 16 bases between them. Germline V gene sequence: CDR1 SGHNT, CDR2 YYREEE (reference sequence). This CDR3 region has 15 residues. CDR3 protein: CASSREGGREETQYF. In DNA, the CDR3 is TGTGCCAGCAGCCGAGAGGGAGGTAGAGAAGAGACCCAGTACTTC.

V gene TRBV2 combines with J gene TRBJ1-2; 7 bases are shared with TRBD1. CDR3 size: 13 residues. Germline V gives CDR1 SNHLY, CDR2 FYNNEI. Trimming at V came to 6 bases and at J to 4 bases, leaving 5 bases not matched to a gene. The DNA for the CDR3 is TGTGCCAGCAGAGGGACAGTGGGCTATGGCTACACCTTC. Translated, it gives CASRGTVGYGYTF.

The chain employs TRBV20-1 and TRBJ1-1, with D unclear. Germline CDR1 is DFQATT and CDR2 is SNEGSKA (reference sequence). There are 11 residues in the CDR3. The V end was cut by 6 bases, the J end by 9 bases, with 14 bases between. The chain's CDR3 is CSAVLSLKAFF. The CDR3 DNA sequence: TGCAGTGCGGTTCTCTCGCTAAAAGCTTTCTTT.

The sample holds one count of this clone. The chain employs TRBV6-5 and TRBJ1-3, with D unresolved. CDR3 size: 15 residues. Germline CDR1 and CDR2: MNHEY and SVGAGI. With 6 bases removed from V and 0 bases from J, the gap between germline ends came to 12 bases. CDR3 protein: CASSRSLSSGNTIYF. The CDR3 nucleotides read TGTGCCAGCAGCCGCAGCCTCAGCTCTGGAAACACCATATATTTT.

The chain uses TRBV28 and TRBJ2-7; tentative D call: TRBD2 (5 bases). This CDR3 has 15 amino acids. Germline V gene lookup returns CDR1 MDHEN and CDR2 SYDVKM. Between the trimmed V and J ends, which lost 2 bases and 7 bases, there was a span of 18 bases. This chain's CDR3 is CASSLGSGIPLEQYF. CDR3 coding DNA: TGTGCCAGCAGTTTAGGTTCGGGGATTCCACTTGAGCAGTACTTC.

This chain connects TRBV28 to TRBJ1-2; D gene uncertain. The CDR3 is made up of 13 amino acids. V lost 8 bases to trimming and J lost 7 bases, with 17 bases between them. The germline V gene has CDR1 MDHEN and CDR2 SYDVKM. The CDR3 sequence is CASGSAPPVGYTF. The DNA of the CDR3 is TGTGCCAGCGGGTCGGCTCCGCCCGTTGGCTACACCTTC.

The chain has TRBV28 and TRBJ2-1; D ambiguous. Germline V gene lookup returns CDR1 MDHEN and CDR2 SYDVKM. V was shortened by 7 bases and J by 4 bases, with 8 bases between the two germline ends. The CDR3 totals 12 residues. This chain's CDR3 is CASTRQYNEQFF. CDR3 DNA: TGTGCCAGCACACGGCAATACAATGAGCAGTTCTTC.

Only one count was recorded for this clone. The chain combines TRBV10-3 with TRBJ2-1, with D unresolved. CDR1 is ENHRY, CDR2 SYGVKD, per germline. This CDR3 has 16 residues. Trimming stripped 3 bases from V and 0 bases from J, with 12 bases between. The CDR3 nucleotides are TGTGCCATCAGTGACCTTTGGACGGTCTCCTACAATGAGCAGTTCTTC. Protein: CAISDLWTVSYNEQFF.

This clone was counted a single time. The chain has TRBV30 and TRBJ2-3, with 8 nucleotides matching TRBD2. CDR1 is GTSNPN, CDR2 SVGIG, per germline (reference sequence). The CDR3 totals 15 residues. Trimming at V came to 2 bases and at J to 0 bases, leaving 4 bases not matched to a gene. The CDR3 nucleotides are TGTGCCTGGAGTAGAATAGCGGGAAGCACAGATACGCAGTATTTT. Its protein product is CAWSRIAGSTDTQYF.

The chain uses TRBV6-5 and TRBJ2-3; 10 bases agree with TRBD2. The CDR3 loop spans 15 amino acids. V dropped 6 bases and J dropped 1; count of bases not matched to a gene: 4. From germline, CDR1 is MNHEY and CDR2 SVGAGI. The CDR3 loop is CASSSGTSGTDTQYF. The CDR3 DNA is TGTGCCAGCAGCTCCGGGACTAGCGGCACAGATACGCAGTATTTT.

As for this clone: Other DNA sequences in this specimen translate into the identical CDR3. The V gene is TRBV20-1, the J gene TRBJ2-2; the D is unclear. Per germline, CDR1 DFQATT and CDR2 SNEGSKA (reference sequence). The V end lost 3 bases, the J end lost 3 bases, and 2 bases lay between the germline ends. The CDR3 consists of 11 residues. Here the CDR3 DNA reads TGCAGTGCTAGCGACACCGGGGAGCTGTTTTTT. Protein: CSASDTGELFF.

This chain connects TRBV29-1 to TRBJ2-7; D is possibly TRBD1 or TRBD2 (5 bases each). Germline V gene lookup returns CDR1 SQVTM and CDR2 ANQGSEA. V lost 6 bases and J lost 0, with 12 bases in between. The CDR3 extends over 13 amino acids. Here the CDR3 reads CSVGTVSSYEQYF. The CDR3 DNA is TGCAGCGTGGGGACGGTCAGCTCCTACGAGCAGTACTTC.

This clone showed up just once. The chain couples TRBV15 to TRBJ1-2; D is unresolved. Germline assignment: CDR1 LNHNV and CDR2 YYDKDF (reference sequence). V was cut by 0 bases and J by 8 bases, with 16 bases left in between. The CDR3 runs 15 residues. The CDR3 DNA follows: TGTGCCACCAGCAGAGATATCTTGGAAACGGTCGGCTACACCTTC. Translating it yields CATSRDILETVGYTF.

On this clone itself: Other DNA sequences within the sample encode an identical CDR3. The V and J genes are TRBV15 and TRBJ2-7; D gene uncertain. The germline gives CDR1 LNHNV, CDR2 YYDKDF (reference sequence). Trimming cost V 0 bases and J 4 bases, with 7 bases left between them. This CDR3 comprises 13 residues. This CDR3 is CATSRDPGYEQYF. CDR3 sequence (DNA): TGTGCCACCAGCAGAGATCCGGGTTACGAGCAGTACTTC.

V gene TRBV7-2 combines with J gene TRBJ1-1; a possible D gene is TRBD1 (5 bases). The germline CDR1 and CDR2 sequences are SGHTA and FQGNSA. CDR3 length: 15 amino acids. The germline V and J ends were trimmed by 2 bases and 2 bases, with 12 bases remaining between them. The CDR3 region has the DNA TGTGCCAGCAGCTTACTGGGGGTTGGAAACACTGAAGCTTTCTTT. Protein sequence: CASSLLGVGNTEAFF.